These 9 T cell receptor beta chains share one sample of origin, sequenced in a study of blood T cell repertoires in COVID-19. Only in-frame clones appear in the TCRdb table, and some are missing; sequencing was by immunoSEQ multiplex PCR. The sample holds 110,000 or so clones, approximately 84% seen once. Specimen: peripheral blood. These TCRs come from a man aged 50 to 59 with acute or convalescent COVID-19.

This clone was seen many times. The chain recombines TRBV5-4 with TRBJ2-7, with 11 bases matching TRBD2. This CDR3 has 15 amino acids. V was clipped by 3 bases and J by 3 bases; unmatched bases: 5. The V gene's germline CDR1 is SGHNT and CDR2 YYREEE (reference sequence). The CDR3 reads CASSSSGGLIYEQYF. In DNA, the CDR3 is TGTGCCAGCAGCTCTAGCGGGGGGTTAATCTACGAGCAGTACTTC.

The chain links TRBV5-6 to TRBJ1-2; TRBD1 matches at 7 bases. Germline CDR1 and CDR2: SGHDT and YYEEEE. The ends lost 4 bases at V and 4 bases at J; junction bases unmatched: 4. CDR3 size: 13 residues. CDR3 sequence (DNA): TGTGCCAGCAGCCGGACAGGAATCTATGGCTACACCTTC. Protein product: CASSRTGIYGYTF.

J is TRBJ1-5 and V is TRBV11-3; TRBD1 is a possible D gene (6 bases). V was cut by 11 bases and J by 0 bases, with 17 bases left in between. The germline V gene has CDR1 SGHNT and CDR2 YENEEA. The CDR3 is made up of 15 amino acids. The CDR3 bases are TGTGCCCCCAGGAGACAGGACCATAGCAATCAGCCCCAGCATTTT. Its translation: CAPRRQDHSNQPQHF.

The rearrangement uses TRBV5-8 and TRBJ2-7; 7 positions agree with TRBD1. CDR1 is SGHTS and CDR2 is YDEGEE in the germline V gene. With V trimmed by 2 bases and J by 5 bases, 7 bases remained unmatched. The CDR3 is 14 amino acids. The CDR3 protein is CASSFGTAENEQYV. The CDR3 DNA reads as TGTGCCAGCAGCTTCGGGACAGCGGAGAACGAGCAGTACGTC.

This chain connects TRBV27 to TRBJ2-3; TRBD1 might be the D (7 bases). The germline V gene encodes CDR1 MNHEY and CDR2 SMNVEV (reference sequence). The CDR3 runs to 18 residues. The V and J ends lost 4 bases and 2 bases respectively, with 22 bases between them. CDR3: CASSSFYTGEEATDTQYF. The DNA of the CDR3 is TGTGCCAGCAGTTCCTTTTATACAGGGGAGGAGGCCACAGATACGCAGTATTTT.

This clone was found a few times. The chain has TRBV28 and TRBJ1-2, with D perhaps matching TRBD1 (6 bases). Deletions cut 5 bases from V and 2 bases from J, with 12 bases between. The CDR3 has 14 residues. Germline V gene data show CDR1 as MDHEN and CDR2 as SYDVKM. CDR3 in DNA: TGTGCCAGCAGTCCTTCACAGGGAAACTATGGCTACACCTTC. It yields the protein CASSPSQGNYGYTF.

DNA for the CDR3: TGTGCCTGCGCTCTAGGAGGGGTAGGAAACACCATATATTTT. This encodes CACALGGVGNTIYF. The chain recombines TRBV30 with TRBJ1-3; TRBD1 might be the D (5 bases). The CDR3 runs to 14 residues. Trimming removed 6 bases from V and 4 bases from J, with 16 bases in between. Germline loops: CDR1 GTSNPN, CDR2 SVGIG (reference sequence).

The J gene is TRBJ1-1, the V gene TRBV18; 9 nucleotides align to TRBD1. Unmatched junction bases numbered 6, after V lost 3 bases and J lost 1 base. CDR1 KGHSH and CDR2 LQKENI come from the germline V gene. CDR3 length: 16 residues. In DNA, the CDR3 is TGTGCCAGCTCACCCCTAGGACAGGGGACGAACACTGAAGCTTTCTTT. Protein: CASSPLGQGTNTEAFF.

The chain is built from TRBV4-2 and TRBJ2-3; 7 positions match TRBD1. Germline CDR1 LGHNA, CDR2 YNFKEQ. The CDR3 is made up of 16 amino acids. Germline trimming cut 1 base from V and 5 bases from J; bases unmatched to any gene: 9. The CDR3 region is CASSQGRQGVIDTQYF. In DNA form, the CDR3 reads TGTGCCAGCAGCCAAGGGAGACAGGGAGTTATAGATACGCAGTATTTT.